Here is one T cell receptor (beta chain) with its context. Its antigen is currently unknown. Repertoires were generated with immunoSEQ multiplex PCR, while TCRdb's copy carries only in-frame clones and drops some. The repertoire includes around 150,000 clones, approximately 94% of them detected once, and under 1.3% sits in the top ten. These data are taken from a study of OX40 agonist ivuxolimab in advanced cancers. Study-level findings and limits: CD8+ T cells were the subset that, on average, had more expanded clones than CD4+.

Sample: CD4+ or CD8+ T cells sorted from blood, taken in a trial of the OX40 agonist ivuxolimab. The TCR comes from an adult with an advanced solid tumor such as melanoma, head and neck, liver or kidney cancer.

The CDR3 loop is CASSVETGYQPQHF. The CDR3 DNA reads TGTGCCAGCAGTGTGGAGACAGGTTATCAGCCCCAGCATTTT. The genes are TRBV2 and TRBJ1-5; D may be TRBD1 (6 bases). Germline V CDR1 and CDR2: SNHLY, FYNNEI. The CDR3 loop spans 14 amino acids. Trimming left V 4 bases short and J 5 bases short, with 12 bases between.